A selection of T cell receptor beta chains follows, all from one sample in a study of identical twins. TCRdb re-called the 5' RACE reads through MiXCR, storing one row per CDR3 protein. The table lists hundreds of thousands of distinct CDR3 sequences, around 24% of them singletons. These data were also reused for a study on T cells expressing NK-cell markers.

The sequencing input was CD4+ T cells sorted from blood. These receptors all stem from a young woman in good health. Both conserved end residues are trimmed from each CDR3.

TRBV20-1,TRBJ2-1,SARIWASGINEQF
TRBV7-9,TRBJ2-3,ASRGAHEPQY
TRBV3-1,TRBJ1-6,ASSQGVTSRNSPLH
TRBV27,TRBJ1-3,ASSSRGSGNTIY
TRBV5-1,TRBJ2-7,ASHGRSYEQY
TRBV5-1,TRBJ1-1,ASRIPGRSNTEAF
TRBV29-1,TRBJ2-3,SVVQGTDTQY
TRBV6-1,TRBJ1-5,ASSDRGQGSQH
TRBV4-3,TRBJ1-4,ASSRGKGEKLF
TRBV20-1,TRBJ2-5,SARDRAGETQY
TRBV20-1,TRBJ2-3,SARGPQRTDTQY
TRBV6-1,TRBJ1-6,ASTRSGGNSPLH
TRBV15,TRBJ2-7,ATSISDRGPYEQY
TRBV5-6,TRBJ1-1,ASSTWTGTTEAF
TRBV7-9,TRBJ2-3,ASPDTQY
TRBV9,TRBJ2-5,ASSVGTDEETQY
TRBV10-2,TRBJ1-1,ASSGTGGGTEAF
TRBV7-2,TRBJ2-7,ASSSQGLAGVRAEQY
TRBV5-4,TRBJ2-6,ASSLFLPTRGSGANVLT
TRBV5-1,TRBJ2-2,ASSMSGELF
TRBV29-1,TRBJ2-7,SVVLRTHSYEQY
TRBV27,TRBJ1-2,ASRVQGVGGYT
TRBV29-1,TRBJ2-1,SSSDRTGRNEQF
TRBV7-6,TRBJ2-7,ASSLEGGHQQY
TRBV7-9,TRBJ2-2,ASSLAAVLF
TRBV7-2,TRBJ2-1,ASSSDLTLGQF
TRBV11-2,TRBJ2-1,ASSSRTLLQGYNEQF
TRBV3-1,TRBJ2-1,ASSPNRASEQF
TRBV12-3/TRBV12-4,TRBJ1-6,ASTGSVDPGSPLH
TRBV12-3/TRBV12-4,TRBJ1-4,ASSSVGGGEKLF
TRBV2,TRBJ2-1,ASERELAGSPEQF
TRBV29-1,TRBJ1-1,SVITGGVDEAF
TRBV7-8,TRBJ2-5,ASSAGPQETQY
TRBV12-3/TRBV12-4,TRBJ2-1,ASRLAGGTNEQF
TRBV25-1,TRBJ2-3,ASNMRADTQY
TRBV14,TRBJ2-7,ASSQERGGSYEQY
TRBV3-1,TRBJ1-2,ASSQERTDGYT
TRBV6-1,TRBJ1-4,ASSPGWTNEKLF
TRBV5-1,TRBJ2-1,ASSWQGVRNEQF
TRBV7-9,TRBJ2-1,ASSLGFREGVYNEQF
TRBV12-5,TRBJ1-4,ASGLGVTNEKLF
TRBV3-1,TRBJ1-2,ASSHQDRGWSGYT
TRBV20-1,TRBJ2-2,SAKSDRNTGELF
TRBV20-1,TRBJ1-1,SASGTMNTEAF
TRBV7-9,TRBJ1-5,ASSSWDRENQPQH
TRBV12-3/TRBV12-4,TRBJ1-1,ASGLTGRAF
TRBV20-1,TRBJ2-7,SARRTAYEQY
TRBV6-1,TRBJ2-7,ASRTGNSYEQY
TRBV5-1,TRBJ2-7,ASKVANSYEQY